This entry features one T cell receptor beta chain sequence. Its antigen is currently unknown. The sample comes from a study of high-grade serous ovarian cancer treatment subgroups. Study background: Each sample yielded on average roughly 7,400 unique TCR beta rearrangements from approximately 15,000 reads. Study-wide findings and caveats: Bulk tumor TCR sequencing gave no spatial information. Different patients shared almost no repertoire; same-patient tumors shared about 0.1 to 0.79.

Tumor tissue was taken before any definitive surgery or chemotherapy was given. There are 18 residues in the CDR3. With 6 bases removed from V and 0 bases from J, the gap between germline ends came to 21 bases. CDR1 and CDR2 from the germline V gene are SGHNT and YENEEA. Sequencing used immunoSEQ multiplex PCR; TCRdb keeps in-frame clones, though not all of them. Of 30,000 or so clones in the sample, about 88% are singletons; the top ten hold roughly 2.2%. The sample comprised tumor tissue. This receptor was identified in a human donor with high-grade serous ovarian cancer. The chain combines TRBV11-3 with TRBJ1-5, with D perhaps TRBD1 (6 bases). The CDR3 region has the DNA TGTGCCAGCAGGTTCAGGGAGTCGACAGGATATAGCAATCAGCCCCAGCATTTT. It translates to CASRFRESTGYSNQPQHF.